Listed here are 10 T cell receptor beta chains from one sample, sequenced in a study of early T cells in non-severe SARS-CoV-2 infection. TCRdb reanalysed the 5' RACE reads using MiXCR and keeps one entry per CDR3 protein. Among tens of thousands of distinct CDR3 sequences listed, about 10% were seen once. The material sequenced was whole blood. The receptor set was obtained from an adult who was a healthcare worker with PCR-confirmed SARS-CoV-2 infection or an uninfected control (not recorded which).

At least ten counts were recorded for this clonotype. V gene TRBV20-1 combines with J gene TRBJ2-2; D possibly corresponds to TRBD1 (5 bases). Germline values: CDR1 DFQATT, CDR2 SNEGSKA (reference sequence). Trimming left V 0 bases short and J 6 bases short, with 14 bases between. There are 15 residues in the CDR3. The DNA for the CDR3 is TGCAGTGCTAGAGAGCAGGGATTCGACGCCGGGGAGCTGTTTTTT. Its translation is CSAREQGFDAGELFF.

The CDR3 is CASSPSRRAGGPLSTDTQYF. In nucleotides, the CDR3 is TGTGCCAGCAGCCCCAGTAGGCGAGCGGGGGGTCCTCTCAGCACAGATACGCAGTATTTT. The chain carries TRBV9 and TRBJ2-3, with 9 bases fitting TRBD2. CDR1 and CDR2 from the germline V gene are SGDLS and YYNGEE. The CDR3 contains 20 residues. Trimming took 4 bases from V and 0 from J; bases not matched to a gene: 18. The complete variable domain, with remaining parts taken from reference TRBV9 and TRBJ2-3, reads DSGVTQTPKHLITATGQRVTLRCSPRSGDLSVYWYQQSLDQGLQFLIQYYNGEERAKGNILERFSAQQFPDLHSELNLSSLELGDSALYFCASSPSRRAGGPLSTDTQYFGPGTRLTVL.

The chain carries TRBV5-1 and TRBJ1-1; D remains unclear. This CDR3 spans 13 amino acids. The germline V gene has CDR1 SGHRS and CDR2 YFSETQ. Trimming pared 5 bases from V and 3 bases from J, leaving 11 bases between. CDR3 nucleotide sequence: TGCGCCAGCAGGCGGAGAGGAGACACTGAAGCTTTCTTT. Its protein product is CASRRRGDTEAFF.

V and J are TRBV24-1 and TRBJ2-1; 11 nucleotides line up with TRBD2. This CDR3 spans 14 amino acids. Germline V gene lookup returns CDR1 KGHDR and CDR2 SFDVKD. V lost 4 bases to trimming and J lost 8 bases; unmatched junction nucleotides: 3. CDR3 sequence reads: CATSETSGRDEQFF. CDR3 DNA: TGTGCCACCAGTGAAACTAGCGGGAGAGATGAGCAGTTCTTC.

In its sample, this clonotype was seen many times. CDR3 nucleotide sequence: TGCAGTGCTAGAGTAAGACTAGCGGCACTATACAATGAGCAGTTCTTC. The encoded protein is CSARVRLAALYNEQFF. The V and J genes are TRBV20-1 and TRBJ2-1; 9 positions agree with TRBD2. Germline CDR1 reads DFQATT; CDR2 reads SNEGSKA (reference sequence). The J segment lost 4 bases and the V segment lost 1 base, leaving 8 bases of the junction unmatched. The CDR3 loop spans 16 amino acids.

This clonotype was counted between two and nine times. This chain connects TRBV5-4 to TRBJ2-3; TRBD2 aligns across 9 bases. CDR1 and CDR2 from the germline V gene are SGHNT and YYREEE (reference sequence). After removal of 0 bases from V and 2 bases from J, the junction contained 7 bases not matched to a gene. The length of the CDR3 is 17 residues. For the CDR3, the DNA is TGTGCCAGCAGCTTGGCAGGAGCGGGAGGCCTCACAGATACGCAGTATTTT. This translates into CASSLAGAGGLTDTQYF.

This clonotype has a handful of counts. The chain is built from TRBV5-1 and TRBJ2-3; 9 positions agree with TRBD2. The CDR3 contains 14 residues. V was clipped by 1 base and J by 5 bases; unmatched bases: 2. In germline, CDR1 is SGHRS, CDR2 YFSETQ. The CDR3 sequence: CASSLTTSGDTQYF. CDR3 DNA sequence: TGCGCCAGCAGCTTGACGACTAGCGGAGATACGCAGTATTTT.

There are many counts of this clonotype. V usage is TRBV29-1 and J usage is TRBJ1-2; D is unclear. V was shortened by 6 bases and J by 7 bases, with 24 bases between the two germline ends. There are 15 residues in the CDR3. Germline-derived CDR1 and CDR2 are SQVTM and ANQGSEA. The CDR3 region is CSVAGPEARYRGYTF. In nucleotides, the CDR3 is TGCAGCGTCGCTGGGCCGGAGGCACGTTATCGTGGCTACACCTTC.

This clonotype was seen ten or more times. CDR3 nucleotide sequence: TGTGCCAGCTCGATGGCTGGGGATGGCTACACCTTC. Its protein product is CASSMAGDGYTF. The chain carries TRBV18 and TRBJ1-2; D uncertain. This CDR3 is built from 12 residues. Per germline, CDR1 KGHSH and CDR2 LQKENI. The V end was cut by 6 bases, the J end by 6 bases, with 11 bases between.

This clonotype was recorded at least ten times. The J gene is TRBJ1-1, the V gene TRBV20-1; 10 bases agree with TRBD1. The germline gives CDR1 DFQATT, CDR2 SNEGSKA (reference sequence). V lost 3 bases, J lost 14 bases, and 9 bases stayed unmatched. The CDR3 covers 12 residues. This CDR3 is CSARRGQGSSFF. CDR3 in DNA: TGCAGTGCTAGGAGGGGACAGGGGTCCAGCTTCTTT.